This T cell receptor (beta chain) was sequenced in a study of control samples from healthy donors and cancer patients. Using immunoSEQ multiplex PCR, the repertoire was profiled, and TCRdb retains in-frame clones only, with some absent. The table lists about 150,000 clones, 89% of them singletons. There are 13 residues in the CDR3. The germline CDR1 and CDR2 sequences are SEHNR and FQNEAQ (reference sequence). The V segment lost 3 bases and the J segment 8 bases; nucleotides outside the gene matches: 5. The J gene is TRBJ1-1, the V gene TRBV7-9; 8 bases are shared with TRBD1. The TCR comes from a man aged 25 to 40 in good health. The sequenced material came from blood. CDR3 sequence: CASSLTQGAEAFF. The CDR3 nucleotides are TGTGCCAGCAGCTTGACCCAGGGGGCGGAAGCTTTCTTT.